The rows below give T cell receptor beta chains drawn from one sample of a study of T-cell reconstitution after alpha-beta-depleted transplantation in children. One entry per CDR3 protein results from TCRdb running MiXCR on the PCR reads. Here the sample spans about 400,000 distinct CDR3 sequences, around 15% being singletons. The sequencing used PBMCs, mostly from graft donor cells, collected 360 days after TCRalphabeta/CD19-depleted stem cell transplant. These receptors all stem from a boy younger than two who had a stem cell transplant for Wiskott-Aldrich syndrome, so the T cells may come from the graft donor. Both conserved end residues are part of each CDR3. The D gene is left open where the match is weak. Clone size appears in some rows only: once, few, many, or a class for an expanded clone.

CDR3 protein,CDR3 DNA,J gene,V gene,clone size,D gene
CAISALGREKLFF,TGTGCCATCAGTGCACTCGGACGTGAAAAACTGTTTTTT,TRBJ1-4,TRBV10-3,few,NA
CASSEKQYF,TGTGCCAGCAGTGAAAAGCAGTACTTC,TRBJ2-7,TRBV6-4,NA,NA
CASSPTSGGPITDTQYF,TGTGCCAGCTCACCAACTAGCGGGGGGCCGATCACAGATACGCAGTATTTT,TRBJ2-3,TRBV18,NA,TRBD2
CASRDRVFGYTF,TGTGCCAGTAGGGACAGGGTGTTTGGCTACACCTTC,TRBJ1-2,TRBV6-5,NA,TRBD1
CASSQEGTEEETQYF,TGTGCCAGCAGCCAAGAAGGGACCGAGGAAGAGACCCAGTACTTC,TRBJ2-5,TRBV4-2,few,NA
CASSWGLAGVNEQFF,TGTGCCAGCAGTTGGGGACTAGCGGGAGTTAATGAGCAGTTCTTC,TRBJ2-1,TRBV6-5,many,TRBD2
CSARGNRGIPTDTQYF,TGCAGTGCTAGAGGGAATCGCGGGATTCCCACAGATACGCAGTATTTT,TRBJ2-3,TRBV20-1,NA,NA
CASSLGLVLYNEQFF,TGTGCCAGCAGCTTAGGTTTAGTTCTCTACAATGAGCAGTTCTTC,TRBJ2-1,TRBV7-6,many,NA
CASSPGQGPSYEQYF,TGTGCCAGCAGCCCGGGACAGGGACCTTCCTACGAGCAGTACTTC,TRBJ2-7,TRBV13,many,TRBD1
CATSAHSGTGDHEQYF,TGTGCCACCAGTGCCCATTCCGGGACAGGGGATCACGAGCAGTACTTC,TRBJ2-7,TRBV24-1,once,TRBD1
CASNPPGRTEAFF,TGTGCCAGCAATCCTCCCGGACGGACTGAAGCTTTCTTT,TRBJ1-1,TRBV12-3/TRBV12-4,NA,NA